The 30 T cell receptor beta chains given below trace back to one sample, sequenced in a study of T cells in localized non-small cell lung cancer (dated by TCRdb to the early 2020s). Preparation of the library involved the immunoSEQ multiplex PCR assay. TCRdb took this table from immuneACCESS and kept in-frame rearrangements with V and J called. Such tables lack part of the clones; where checked against another copy, unresolved V genes explain under half of the gap, and the rest is unexplained. For this sample there are approximately 35,000 clones; 92% appear just once. The top ten clones comprise over 2% of the sample. The specimen comprised peripheral blood, sampled before any cancer treatment. The source is a female donor older than 55 with stage I lung adenocarcinoma.

This chain uses TRBV2 with TRBJ2-2; perhaps TRBD2 as D (7 bases). The CDR3 contains 14 residues. V was clipped by 0 bases and J by 6 bases, with 8 bases between them. Germline V gives CDR1 SNHLY, CDR2 FYNNEI. Here the CDR3 reads CASSEARGPGELFF. CDR3 coding DNA: TGTGCCAGCAGTGAAGCGCGGGGGCCCGGGGAGCTGTTTTTT.

V is TRBV5-6 and J is TRBJ2-7, with 9 bases that match TRBD1. The J segment lost 1 base and the V segment lost 5 bases, leaving 4 bases of the junction unmatched. Germline V lookup: CDR1 SGHDT, CDR2 YYEEEE. The CDR3 sequence is 14 residues long. CDR3 sequence: CASSSGTGSYEQYF. The CDR3 bases are TGTGCCAGCAGTTCCGGGACAGGGTCCTACGAGCAGTACTTC.

The chain links TRBV7-2 to TRBJ2-1; 12 positions match TRBD1. This CDR3 spans 15 amino acids. Germline CDR1 reads SGHTA; CDR2 reads FQGNSA. V lost 3 bases and J lost 7; bases outside the gene matches: 4. CDR3 loop: CASSFGDRGRNEQFF. In DNA form, the CDR3 reads TGTGCCAGCAGCTTTGGGGACAGGGGGCGAAATGAGCAGTTCTTC.

The gene calls are TRBV6-5 and TRBJ1-2, with 7 nucleotides matching TRBD1. The V segment lost 4 bases and the J segment 3 bases; nucleotides outside the gene matches: 8. Germline lookup yields CDR1 MNHEY and CDR2 SVGAGI. The CDR3 covers 15 residues. The CDR3 loop is CASSSNRGNHYGYTF. DNA for the CDR3: TGTGCCAGCAGTTCCAACAGGGGCAACCACTATGGCTACACCTTC.

The chain employs TRBV6-6 and TRBJ1-1, with D perhaps TRBD1 (5 bases). Deletions cut 6 bases from V and 0 bases from J, with 8 bases between. The length of the CDR3 is 13 residues. The germline CDR1 and CDR2 sequences are MNHNY and SVGAGI (reference sequence). The chain's CDR3 is CASSQGMNTEAFF. For the CDR3, the DNA is TGTGCCAGCAGCCAGGGCATGAACACTGAAGCTTTCTTT.

The rearrangement links TRBV7-2 to TRBJ2-5; D call uncertain. This CDR3 comprises 14 residues. Germline lookup yields CDR1 SGHTA and CDR2 FQGNSA. Trimming left V 0 bases short and J 4 bases short, with 9 bases between. CDR3 sequence (DNA): TGTGCCAGCAGCTTAGCCCCGAACCGAGAGACCCAGTACTTC. It encodes CASSLAPNRETQYF. Together with reference TRBV7-2 and TRBJ2-5, the CDR3 gives the full variable domain: GAGVSQSPSNKVTEKGKDVELRCDPISGHTALYWYRQSLGQGLEFLIYFQGNSAPDKSGLPSDRFSAERTGGSVSTLTIQRTQQEDSAVYLCASSLAPNRETQYFGPGTRLLVL.

The chain recombines TRBV14 with TRBJ2-5; tentatively, D is TRBD1 (6 bases). Trimming shortened V by 2 bases and J by 4 bases, and 17 bases separated the two germline ends. The CDR3 consists of 16 residues. Germline CDR1 reads SGHDN; CDR2 reads FVKESK. This chain's CDR3 is CASSQPYQGLGETQYF. Here the CDR3 DNA reads TGTGCCAGCAGCCAACCATACCAGGGGTTGGGAGAGACCCAGTACTTC. Full variable domain (missing parts from reference TRBV14 and TRBJ2-5): EAGVTQFPSHSVIEKGQTVTLRCDPISGHDNLYWYRRVMGKEIKFLLHFVKESKQDESGMPNNRFLAERTGGTYSTLKVQPAELEDSGVYFCASSQPYQGLGETQYFGPGTRLLVL.

This clone appeared once. J is TRBJ1-3 and V is TRBV7-2; D not resolved. The CDR3 has 16 residues. The germline V gene has CDR1 SGHTA and CDR2 FQGNSA. Between the trimmed V and J ends, which lost 1 base and 0 bases, there was a span of 10 bases. CDR3 sequence (DNA): TGTGCCAGCAGCTTAGAGGGTACCCTCTCTGGAAACACCATATATTTT. Translation gives CASSLEGTLSGNTIYF.

This chain joins TRBV4-1 and TRBJ2-1; D uncertain. The CDR3 length is 11 residues. CDR1 MGHRA and CDR2 YSYEKL come from the germline V gene. The V gene lost 5 bases and the J gene lost 12 bases, with 11 bases spanning the gap. CDR3 nucleotides: TGCGCCAGCAGCTCGACCCGCCGGCAGTTCTTC. Translated: CASSSTRRQFF.

The J gene is TRBJ1-2, the V gene TRBV5-1, with TRBD1 as a possible D gene (6 bases). With 3 bases removed from V and 2 bases from J, the gap between germline ends came to 8 bases. This CDR3 comprises 13 residues. Germline CDR1 and CDR2: SGHRS and YFSETQ. Here the CDR3 reads CASSSTGNYGYTF. The CDR3 region has the DNA TGCGCCAGCAGCTCCACAGGGAACTATGGCTACACCTTC.

CDR3 loop: CASSRSARQNTGELFF. The CDR3 region has the DNA TGCGCCAGCAGCCGGTCGGCGCGCCAGAACACCGGGGAGCTGTTTTTT. This rearrangement joins TRBV5-1 to TRBJ2-2; D not resolved. The ends were cut back, 4 bases at V and 1 base at J, with 14 bases in the middle. The CDR3 extends over 16 amino acids. Germline lookup yields CDR1 SGHRS and CDR2 YFSETQ. Based on the CDR3 plus reference TRBV5-1 and TRBJ2-2, the full variable domain is KAGVTQTPRYLIKTRGQQVTLSCSPISGHRSVSWYQQTPGQGLQFLFEYFSETQRNKGNFPGRFSGRQFSNSRSEMNVSTLELGDSALYLCASSRSARQNTGELFFGEGSRLTVL.

V and J are TRBV5-1 and TRBJ2-7, with TRBD1 matching 7 bases. Germline V gives CDR1 SGHRS, CDR2 YFSETQ. Trimming removed 5 bases from V and 7 bases from J; junction bases left unmatched: 9. This CDR3 contains 13 residues. The CDR3 sequence is CASRPDRVREQYF. CDR3 nucleotide sequence: TGCGCCAGCAGACCTGACAGGGTGCGGGAGCAGTACTTC.

This sequence joins TRBV19 and TRBJ2-1; maybe TRBD2 (6 bases). Trimming cost V 8 bases and J 1 base, with 21 bases left between them. Germline V gene sequence: CDR1 LNHDA, CDR2 SQIVND (reference sequence). The CDR3 is 17 residues long. CDR3 nucleotide sequence: TGTGCCAGTTCGACTAGATCCGTGTTAAGGTCCTACAATGAGCAGTTCTTC. Translation gives CASSTRSVLRSYNEQFF. The complete variable domain, with remaining parts taken from reference TRBV19 and TRBJ2-1, reads DGGITQSPKYLFRKEGQNVTLSCEQNLNHDAMYWYRQDPGQGLRLIYYSQIVNDFQKGDIAEGYSVSREKKESFPLTVTSAQKNPTAFYLCASSTRSVLRSYNEQFFGPGTRLTVL.

This rearrangement joins TRBV6-5 to TRBJ1-1, with D unclear. The CDR3 sequence is 13 residues long. The V gene's germline CDR1 is MNHEY and CDR2 SVGAGI. Trimming took off 3 bases at V and 0 bases at J, with 5 bases between the two ends. This CDR3 reads CASSYVVNTEAFF. The CDR3 DNA reads TGTGCCAGCAGTTATGTGGTGAACACTGAAGCTTTCTTT.

The chain combines TRBV28 with TRBJ1-4, with D hard to call. The V gene lost 6 bases and the J gene lost 0 bases, with 8 bases spanning the gap. This CDR3 spans 14 amino acids. The germline V gene encodes CDR1 MDHEN and CDR2 SYDVKM. CDR3 loop: CASRQSATNEKLFF. CDR3 bases: TGTGCCAGCAGGCAGTCTGCAACTAATGAAAAACTGTTTTTT. Supplemented by reference TRBV28 and TRBJ1-4, the full variable domain reads DVKVTQSSRYLVKRTGEKVFLECVQDMDHENMFWYRQDPGLGLRLIYFSYDVKMKEKGDIPEGYSVSREKKERFSLILESASTNQTSMYLCASRQSATNEKLFFGSGTQLSVL.

J is TRBJ2-2 and V is TRBV5-1, with D possibly TRBD2 on 6 matching bases. V was trimmed by 0 bases and J by 2 bases, leaving 8 bases between them. Germline CDR1 SGHRS, CDR2 YFSETQ. The CDR3 is made up of 15 amino acids. CDR3 sequence: CASSLELANTGELFF. The CDR3 coding sequence is TGCGCCAGCAGCTTGGAACTAGCAAACACCGGGGAGCTGTTTTTT.

The chain combines TRBV2 with TRBJ1-5; TRBD1 matches at 7 bases. V shed 6 bases, J shed 2 bases, and the junction held 4 bases outside the gene matches. Germline loops: CDR1 SNHLY, CDR2 FYNNEI. The CDR3 has 14 residues. CDR3 amino acids: CASSGQGGNQPQHF. In DNA form, the CDR3 reads TGTGCCAGCAGCGGGCAGGGGGGCAATCAGCCCCAGCATTTT. The variable domain in full, with the rest retrieved from reference TRBV2 and TRBJ1-5, is EPEVTQTPSHQVTQMGQEVILRCVPISNHLYFYWYRQILGQKVEFLVSFYNNEISEKSEIFDDQFSVERPDGSNFTLKIRSTKLEDSAMYFCASSGQGGNQPQHFGDGTRLSIL.

In its sample, this clone was seen once. The J gene is TRBJ2-7, the V gene TRBV29-1, with a possible D match to TRBD2 (5 bases). V lost 2 bases to trimming and J lost 4 bases, with 6 bases between them. Germline CDR1 reads SQVTM; CDR2 reads ANQGSEA. This CDR3 is built from 11 residues. As DNA, the CDR3 is TGCAGCGTTGAACCGGGATACGAGCAGTACTTC. Translating gives CSVEPGYEQYF.

This chain links TRBV5-1 with TRBJ1-3, with TRBD1 matching 8 bases. The CDR3 runs to 14 residues. CDR1 is SGHRS and CDR2 is YFSETQ in the germline V gene. After removal of 0 bases from V and 7 bases from J, the junction contained 3 bases not matched to a gene. The CDR3 DNA is TGCGCCAGCAGCTTGGCAGGGGGCAGGAACACCATATATTTT. Its protein is CASSLAGGRNTIYF.

The CDR3, as DNA: TGTGCCAGCAGCTTAGATCCAGACACTGAAGCTTTCTTT. This codes for CASSLDPDTEAFF. V gene TRBV7-8 combines with J gene TRBJ1-1; D remains unclear. The CDR3 runs to 13 residues. The germline CDR1 and CDR2 sequences are SGHVS and FQNEAQ. Trimming removed 1 base from V and 3 bases from J, with 6 bases in between.

This clone was observed a single time. The rearrangement joins TRBV5-1 to TRBJ2-7; 9 bases are a match to TRBD1. Germline V gives CDR1 SGHRS, CDR2 YFSETQ. The junction had 13 bases not matched to a gene; V was cut back by 6 bases and J by 6 bases. This CDR3 has 15 residues. CDR3 DNA sequence: TGCGCCAGCACCAAACTGGACAGGGGACAGGGCGAGCAGTACTTC. This codes for CASTKLDRGQGEQYF.

In nucleotides, the CDR3 is TGTGCCAGCAGTGAAAACGACAGGGCTAATTCACCCCTCCACTTT. This sequence encodes CASSENDRANSPLHF. This chain uses TRBV2 with TRBJ1-6, with 7 nucleotides matching TRBD1. The CDR3 extends over 15 amino acids. With V trimmed by 2 bases and J by 6 bases, 4 bases remained unmatched. The germline V gene has CDR1 SNHLY and CDR2 FYNNEI.

This chain joins TRBV6-4 and TRBJ1-3, with D uncertain. V was cut by 10 bases and J by 0 bases, with 10 bases left in between. CDR1 MRHNA and CDR2 SNTAGT come from the germline V gene. The CDR3 is made up of 13 amino acids. The DNA of the CDR3 is TGTGCCACCAGAGACAACTCTGGAAACACCATATATTTT. Amino acid sequence: CATRDNSGNTIYF.

The chain couples TRBV16 to TRBJ1-3, with 9 nucleotides matching TRBD1. The CDR3 is 15 amino acids. V trimming: 4 bases; J trimming: 5 bases; junction bases outside the gene matches: 6. The germline V gene encodes CDR1 KGHSY and CDR2 FQNENV. CDR3 in DNA: TGTGCCAGCAGCCGCTGGGACAGGGCTCGAAACACCATATATTTT. This codes for CASSRWDRARNTIYF.

The chain employs TRBV30 and TRBJ2-3; no definite D call. V lost 0 bases to trimming and J lost 3 bases, with 4 bases between them. Germline V gives CDR1 GTSNPN, CDR2 SVGIG (reference sequence). This CDR3 region has 12 residues. This CDR3 reads CAWSVQTDTQYF. The DNA of the CDR3 is TGTGCCTGGAGTGTACAGACAGATACGCAGTATTTT.

Written as DNA, the CDR3 is TGTGCCAGCAGCCAAGGGACTAGCGGGGGGGCTGGGTCCTACAATGAGCAGTTCTTC. Its protein is CASSQGTSGGAGSYNEQFF. The chain links TRBV4-2 to TRBJ2-1; TRBD2 matches 15 bases. In germline, CDR1 is LGHNA, CDR2 YNFKEQ. The CDR3 runs to 19 residues. V dropped 1 base and J dropped 1; count of bases not matched to a gene: 5.

The V and J genes are TRBV18 and TRBJ2-7; maybe TRBD2 (5 bases). CDR1 and CDR2 (germline): KGHSH, LQKENI. The CDR3 loop spans 13 amino acids. Trimming cost V 0 bases and J 4 bases, with 7 bases left between them. Written as DNA, the CDR3 is TGTGCCAGCTCACCACCCGGACTTTACGAGCAGTACTTC. Amino acids: CASSPPGLYEQYF.

The chain uses TRBV5-4 and TRBJ1-2; TRBD1 agrees at 9 bases. The V segment lost 6 bases and the J segment 1 base; nucleotides outside the gene matches: 4. This CDR3 has 14 residues. CDR1 and CDR2 from the germline V gene are SGHNT and YYREEE (reference sequence). CDR3 residues: CASTGTGLNYGYTF. In DNA form, the CDR3 reads TGTGCCAGCACCGGGACAGGGCTTAACTATGGCTACACCTTC.

This chain uses TRBV5-1 with TRBJ2-5; D call uncertain. Germline V gene data show CDR1 as SGHRS and CDR2 as YFSETQ. V was trimmed by 0 bases and J by 4 bases, leaving 10 bases between them. This CDR3 has 14 residues. The chain's CDR3 is CASSLELGPETQYF. The CDR3 nucleotides are TGCGCCAGCAGCTTGGAGCTTGGGCCAGAGACCCAGTACTTC.

The gene calls are TRBV20-1 and TRBJ1-2; no clear D gene. V lost 0 bases and J 11 bases, leaving 10 bases between the germline ends. Germline assignment: CDR1 DFQATT and CDR2 SNEGSKA (reference sequence). The CDR3 sequence is 11 residues long. This CDR3 reads CSARDMGKYTF. The CDR3 DNA follows: TGCAGTGCTAGAGATATGGGGAAGTACACCTTC.